This T cell receptor (beta chain) was recorded in a study of T cell responses to AZD1222 COVID-19 vaccine. This CDR3 has 17 residues. Trimming cost V 2 bases and J 0 bases, with 16 bases left between them. Looked up from germline, CDR1 is MNHEY and CDR2 is SVGEGT. Some clones are missing from TCRdb's copy, which holds only in-frame ones; the method was immunoSEQ multiplex PCR. Of about 100,000 clones in the sample, roughly 80% are singletons; the top ten hold 17%. The source material was peripheral blood, sampled on day 0 of AZD1222 vaccination. The rearrangement joins TRBV6-2 or TRBV6-3 to TRBJ1-1, with a weak D call TRBD1 (6 bases). This TCR was recovered from an adult in good health. CDR3 coding DNA: TGTGCCAGCAGTTACCCGACGCGGGGGGCGGTGAACACTGAAGCTTTCTTT. Encoded protein: CASSYPTRGAVNTEAFF.